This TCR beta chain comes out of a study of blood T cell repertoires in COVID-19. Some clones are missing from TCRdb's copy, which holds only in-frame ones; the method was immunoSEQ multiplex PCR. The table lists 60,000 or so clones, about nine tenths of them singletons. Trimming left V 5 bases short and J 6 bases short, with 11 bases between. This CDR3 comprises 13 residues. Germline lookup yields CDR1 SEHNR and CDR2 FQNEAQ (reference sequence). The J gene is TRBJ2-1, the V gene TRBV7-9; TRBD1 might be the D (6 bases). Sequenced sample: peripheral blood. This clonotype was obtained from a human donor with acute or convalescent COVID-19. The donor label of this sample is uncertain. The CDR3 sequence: CASSVDSTNEQFF. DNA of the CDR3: TGTGCCAGCAGCGTGGACAGCACCAATGAGCAGTTCTTC.